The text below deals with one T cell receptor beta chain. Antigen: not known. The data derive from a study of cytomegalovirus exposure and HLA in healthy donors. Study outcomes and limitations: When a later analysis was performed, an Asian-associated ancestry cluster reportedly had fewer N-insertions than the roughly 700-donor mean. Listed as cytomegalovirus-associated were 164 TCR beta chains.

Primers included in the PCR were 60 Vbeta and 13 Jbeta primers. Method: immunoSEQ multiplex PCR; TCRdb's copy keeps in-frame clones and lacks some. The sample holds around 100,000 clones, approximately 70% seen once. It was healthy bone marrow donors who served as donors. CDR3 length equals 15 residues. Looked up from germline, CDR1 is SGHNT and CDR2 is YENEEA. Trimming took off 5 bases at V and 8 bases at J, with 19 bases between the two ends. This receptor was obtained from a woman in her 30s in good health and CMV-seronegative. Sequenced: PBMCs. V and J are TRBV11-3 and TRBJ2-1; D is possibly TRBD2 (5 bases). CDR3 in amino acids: CASSLASPKWDEQFF. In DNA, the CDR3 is TGTGCCAGCAGCCTCGCTAGCCCCAAATGGGATGAGCAGTTCTTC.